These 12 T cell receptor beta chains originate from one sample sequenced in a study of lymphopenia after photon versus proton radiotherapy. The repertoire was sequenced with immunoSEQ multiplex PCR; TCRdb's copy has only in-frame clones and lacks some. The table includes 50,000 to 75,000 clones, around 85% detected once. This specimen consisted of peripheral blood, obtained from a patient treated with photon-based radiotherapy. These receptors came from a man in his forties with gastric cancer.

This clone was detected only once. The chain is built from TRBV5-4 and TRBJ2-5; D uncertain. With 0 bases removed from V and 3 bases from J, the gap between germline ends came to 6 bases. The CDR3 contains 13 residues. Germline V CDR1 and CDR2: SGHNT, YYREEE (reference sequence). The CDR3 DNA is TGTGCCAGCAGCTTGGGGGTTAAAGAGACCCAGTACTTC. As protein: CASSLGVKETQYF.

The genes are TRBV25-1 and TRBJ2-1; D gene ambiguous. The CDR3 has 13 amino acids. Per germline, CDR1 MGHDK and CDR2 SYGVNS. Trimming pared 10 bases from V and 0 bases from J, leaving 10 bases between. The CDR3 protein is CATQPGSYNEQFF. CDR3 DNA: TGTGCCACCCAACCCGGCTCCTACAATGAGCAGTTCTTC. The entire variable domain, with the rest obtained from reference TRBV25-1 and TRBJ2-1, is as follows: EADIYQTPRYLVIGTGKKITLECSQTMGHDKMYWYQQDPGMELHLIHYSYGVNSTEKGDLSSESTVSRIRTEHFPLTLESARPSHTSQYLCATQPGSYNEQFFGPGTRLTVL.

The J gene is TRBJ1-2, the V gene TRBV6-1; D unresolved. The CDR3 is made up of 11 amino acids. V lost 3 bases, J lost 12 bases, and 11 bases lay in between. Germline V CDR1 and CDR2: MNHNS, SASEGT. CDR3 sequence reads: CASSDQNRHTF. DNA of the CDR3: TGTGCCAGCAGTGACCAGAATCGTCACACCTTC.

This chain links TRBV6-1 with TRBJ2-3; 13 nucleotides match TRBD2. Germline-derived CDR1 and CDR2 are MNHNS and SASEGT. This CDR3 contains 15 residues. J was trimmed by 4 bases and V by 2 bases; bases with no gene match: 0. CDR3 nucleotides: TGTGCCAGCAGTGAAACTAGCGGGGGGGCAGATACGCAGTATTTT. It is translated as CASSETSGGADTQYF.

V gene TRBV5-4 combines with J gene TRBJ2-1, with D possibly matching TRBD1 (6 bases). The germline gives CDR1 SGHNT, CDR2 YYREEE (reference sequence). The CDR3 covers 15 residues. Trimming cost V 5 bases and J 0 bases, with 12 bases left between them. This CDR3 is CASRGASASYNEQFF. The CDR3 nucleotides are TGTGCCAGCAGGGGGGCTTCGGCCTCCTACAATGAGCAGTTCTTC.

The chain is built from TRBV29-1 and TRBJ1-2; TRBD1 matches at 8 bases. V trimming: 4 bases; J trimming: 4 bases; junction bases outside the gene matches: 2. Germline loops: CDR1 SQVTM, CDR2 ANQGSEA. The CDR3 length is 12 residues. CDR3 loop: CSVGQGTYGYTF. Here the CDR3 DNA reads TGCAGCGTTGGACAGGGGACCTATGGCTACACCTTC.

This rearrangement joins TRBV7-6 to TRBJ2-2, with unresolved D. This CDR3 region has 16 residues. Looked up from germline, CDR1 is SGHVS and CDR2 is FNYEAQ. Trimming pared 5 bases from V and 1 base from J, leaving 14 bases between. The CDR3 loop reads CASSPLPGLNTGELFF. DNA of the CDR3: TGTGCCAGCAGCCCCCTCCCGGGTCTGAACACCGGGGAGCTGTTTTTT.

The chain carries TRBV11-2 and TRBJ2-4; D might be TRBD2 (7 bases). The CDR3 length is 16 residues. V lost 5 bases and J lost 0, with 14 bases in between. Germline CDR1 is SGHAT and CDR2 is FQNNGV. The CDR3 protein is CASSPRGGLAKNIQYF. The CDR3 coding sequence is TGTGCCAGCAGCCCGAGGGGGGGCTTAGCCAAAAACATTCAGTACTTC.

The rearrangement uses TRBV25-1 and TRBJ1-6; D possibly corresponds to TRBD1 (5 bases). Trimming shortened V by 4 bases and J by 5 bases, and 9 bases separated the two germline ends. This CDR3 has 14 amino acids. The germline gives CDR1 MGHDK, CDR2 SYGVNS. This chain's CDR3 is CASSGGRNNSPLHF. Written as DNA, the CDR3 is TGTGCCAGCAGTGGGGGACGAAATAATTCACCCCTCCACTTT.

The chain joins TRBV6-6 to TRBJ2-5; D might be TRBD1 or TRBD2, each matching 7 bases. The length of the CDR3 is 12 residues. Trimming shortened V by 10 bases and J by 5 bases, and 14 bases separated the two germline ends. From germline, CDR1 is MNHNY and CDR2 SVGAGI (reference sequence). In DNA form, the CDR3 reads TGTGCCACCAGGGGGGGAGGGGAGACCCAGTACTTC. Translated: CATRGGGETQYF.

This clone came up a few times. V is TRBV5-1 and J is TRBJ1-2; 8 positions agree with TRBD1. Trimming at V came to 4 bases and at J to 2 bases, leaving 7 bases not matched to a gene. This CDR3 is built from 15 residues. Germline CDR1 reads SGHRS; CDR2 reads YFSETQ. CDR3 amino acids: CASSGRGQVNYGYTF. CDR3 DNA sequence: TGCGCCAGCAGCGGGAGGGGACAGGTGAACTATGGCTACACCTTC.

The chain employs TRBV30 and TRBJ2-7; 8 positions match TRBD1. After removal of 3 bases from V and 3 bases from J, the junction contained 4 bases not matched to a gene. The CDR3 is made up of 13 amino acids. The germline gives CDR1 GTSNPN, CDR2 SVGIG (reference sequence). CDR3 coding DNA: TGTGCCTGGAGGGGCAGGGGGCTCTACGAGCAGTACTTC. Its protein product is CAWRGRGLYEQYF.